The 20 T cell receptor beta chains below were found in one sample sequenced in a study of cytomegalovirus exposure and HLA in healthy donors. PCR employed 60 Vbeta and 13 Jbeta primers. Data came from immunoSEQ multiplex PCR; TCRdb stores just in-frame clones and leaves some out. The table has 150,000 or so clones, 70% to 80% seen once. The sequenced material came from PBMCs. The origin of the receptors is a woman in her forties in good health and CMV-seronegative.

The chain has TRBV4-2 and TRBJ2-3; D ambiguous. Germline V gene lookup returns CDR1 LGHNA and CDR2 YNFKEQ. Trimming stripped 0 bases from V and 5 bases from J, with 9 bases between. The length of the CDR3 is 14 residues. CDR3 residues: CASSQELTGDTQYF. The CDR3 DNA sequence: TGTGCCAGCAGCCAAGAATTAACCGGAGATACGCAGTATTTT.

This chain links TRBV7-3 with TRBJ2-5; TRBD2 might be the D (7 bases). V was trimmed by 5 bases and J by 4 bases, leaving 14 bases between them. There are 14 residues in the CDR3. Looked up from germline, CDR1 is SGHTA and CDR2 is FQGTGA. In nucleotides, the CDR3 is TGTGCCAGCAGCCCCGGGGGGCCCGGAGAGACCCAGTACTTC. Its translation is CASSPGGPGETQYF.

The rearrangement links TRBV7-9 to TRBJ2-2; D remains unclear. The germline CDR1 and CDR2 sequences are SEHNR and FQNEAQ (reference sequence). V lost 4 bases and J 4 bases, leaving 13 bases between the germline ends. The CDR3 spans 15 residues. In DNA form, the CDR3 reads TGTGCCAGCAGCTCGATCCGTAACGGCACCGGGGAGCTGTTTTTT. This translates into CASSSIRNGTGELFF.

This chain joins TRBV7-3 and TRBJ2-1, with TRBD2 identical over 7 bases. CDR3 length: 16 amino acids. Trimming at V came to 4 bases and at J to 3 bases, leaving 9 bases not matched to a gene. Germline V gives CDR1 SGHTA, CDR2 FQGTGA. Written as DNA, the CDR3 is TGTGCCAGCAGCTCCCGCGGGGGATCGATCTACAATGAGCAGTTCTTC. This gives the protein CASSSRGGSIYNEQFF.

The chain joins TRBV7-3 to TRBJ2-7; no clear D. Germline V lookup: CDR1 SGHTA, CDR2 FQGTGA. Trimming took 2 bases from V and 3 from J, leaving 8 bases between them. CDR3 size: 13 residues. The CDR3 region is CASSLVRGYEQYF. In DNA, the CDR3 is TGTGCCAGCAGCTTAGTGAGAGGCTACGAGCAGTACTTC.

This clone was detected once. The gene calls are TRBV10-1 and TRBJ1-3; D is unclear. The CDR3 totals 14 residues. The V gene lost 0 bases and the J gene lost 5 bases, with 8 bases spanning the gap. Germline-derived CDR1 and CDR2 are WNHNN and SYGVQD (reference sequence). The CDR3: CASSESNIRNTIYF. The CDR3 DNA reads TGCGCCAGCAGTGAGTCGAACATAAGAAACACCATATATTTT.

This clone was found once. This chain links TRBV28 with TRBJ1-5; D gene uncertain. V dropped 5 bases and J dropped 4 bases, with 6 bases sitting between them. CDR3 length: 12 residues. Germline CDR1 is MDHEN and CDR2 is SYDVKM. CDR3 sequence reads: CASSPVNQPQHF. In DNA, the CDR3 is TGTGCCAGCAGTCCAGTTAATCAGCCCCAGCATTTT. Together with reference TRBV28 and TRBJ1-5, the CDR3 gives the full variable domain: DVKVTQSSRYLVKRTGEKVFLECVQDMDHENMFWYRQDPGLGLRLIYFSYDVKMKEKGDIPEGYSVSREKKERFSLILESASTNQTSMYLCASSPVNQPQHFGDGTRLSIL.

The chain links TRBV29-1 to TRBJ1-1; no clear D gene. V lost 4 bases to trimming and J lost 2 bases, with 14 bases between them. Germline V gene data show CDR1 as SQVTM and CDR2 as ANQGSEA. This CDR3 has 14 amino acids. The CDR3, as DNA: TGCAGCGTTGGGCTGACCGGAGTCAACACTGAAGCTTTCTTT. It codes for CSVGLTGVNTEAFF.

The CDR3 here is CASSQDRRAFF. DNA of the CDR3: TGTGCCAGCAGTCAGGACAGACGTGCTTTCTTT. The chain links TRBV2 to TRBJ1-1, with D tentatively TRBD1 (6 bases). The CDR3 spans 11 residues. V was cut by 5 bases and J by 11 bases, with 12 bases left in between. Germline loops: CDR1 SNHLY, CDR2 FYNNEI.

The chain joins TRBV6-1 to TRBJ1-3; 7 bases are a match to TRBD1. V lost 3 bases to trimming and J lost 0 bases; unmatched junction nucleotides: 8. The length of the CDR3 is 17 residues. Germline CDR1 MNHNS, CDR2 SASEGT. The CDR3: CASSDLGQAISGNTIYF. CDR3 bases: TGTGCCAGCAGTGACCTAGGACAGGCGATCTCTGGAAACACCATATATTTT.

The chain employs TRBV11-2 and TRBJ2-7, with 7 bases that match TRBD2. V dropped 0 bases and J dropped 5; count of bases not matched to a gene: 4. The CDR3 covers 14 residues. Looked up from germline, CDR1 is SGHAT and CDR2 is FQNNGV. The DNA for the CDR3 is TGTGCCAGCAGCTTAGATAGACTAGCCAACGAGCAGTACTTC. This codes for CASSLDRLANEQYF.

This clone showed up just a few times. The rearrangement links TRBV5-4 to TRBJ2-7; TRBD2 matches 13 bases. Per the germline V gene, CDR1 is SGHNT and CDR2 is YYREEE (reference sequence). The trim removed 1 base at V and 4 bases at J, leaving 2 bases unmatched. The CDR3 totals 15 residues. CDR3 loop: CASSLPGLAGYEQYF. The CDR3 DNA is TGTGCCAGCAGCTTGCCGGGACTAGCGGGGTACGAGCAGTACTTC.

This clone was recorded many times. V and J are TRBV6-1 and TRBJ2-5, with 9 bases aligning to TRBD1. V was pared by 5 bases and J by 0 bases, with 4 bases of the junction left unmatched. The CDR3 consists of 15 residues. Germline V gives CDR1 MNHNS, CDR2 SASEGT. For the CDR3, the DNA is TGTGCCAGCAGTCGACAGGGGGGGGACCAAGAGACCCAGTACTTC. This sequence encodes CASSRQGGDQETQYF.

The chain is built from TRBV10-3 and TRBJ2-5; 8 nucleotides agree with TRBD1. V lost 6 bases to trimming and J lost 3 bases; unmatched junction nucleotides: 6. The CDR3 contains 14 residues. Germline V CDR1 and CDR2: ENHRY, SYGVKD. This CDR3 is CAIREDRVKETQYF. The CDR3 region has the DNA TGTGCCATCAGGGAGGACAGGGTGAAAGAGACCCAGTACTTC.

There are a few counts of this clone. The chain joins TRBV7-2 to TRBJ2-1; TRBD2 is a possible D gene (6 bases). V lost 6 bases, J lost 4 bases, and 16 bases lay in between. Germline CDR1 is SGHTA and CDR2 is FQGNSA. The CDR3 has 15 amino acids. CDR3 sequence reads: CASSLRGLLYNEQFF. CDR3 sequence (DNA): TGTGCCAGCAGTTTAAGGGGACTTCTATACAATGAGCAGTTCTTC.

The rearrangement joins TRBV28 to TRBJ2-7; D perhaps matches TRBD1 (6 bases). The ends were cut back, 2 bases at V and 3 bases at J, with 11 bases in the middle. Germline CDR1 and CDR2: MDHEN and SYDVKM. The CDR3 extends over 14 amino acids. Written as DNA, the CDR3 is TGTGCCAGCAGTTTACGTACAGGGATCTACGAGCAGTACTTC. Translating it yields CASSLRTGIYEQYF.

V and J are TRBV7-2 and TRBJ1-2; D is ambiguous. This CDR3 is built from 14 residues. Germline assignment: CDR1 SGHTA and CDR2 FQGNSA. V shed 5 bases and J shed 2 bases, with 12 bases lying between them. CDR3 protein: CASSPSLVNYGYTF. The CDR3 DNA reads TGTGCCAGCAGCCCTAGTTTGGTAAACTATGGCTACACCTTC.

J is TRBJ2-7 and V is TRBV5-1; 9 nucleotides align to TRBD1. CDR1 is SGHRS and CDR2 is YFSETQ in the germline V gene. The trim removed 2 bases at V and 5 bases at J, leaving 8 bases unmatched. The CDR3 has 15 amino acids. This chain's CDR3 is CASSLRPGTGNEQYF. The CDR3 DNA reads as TGCGCCAGCAGCTTAAGACCCGGGACAGGGAACGAGCAGTACTTC. The whole variable domain, remainder taken from reference TRBV5-1 and TRBJ2-7, is KAGVTQTPRYLIKTRGQQVTLSCSPISGHRSVSWYQQTPGQGLQFLFEYFSETQRNKGNFPGRFSGRQFSNSRSEMNVSTLELGDSALYLCASSLRPGTGNEQYFGPGTRLTVT.

V gene TRBV7-8 combines with J gene TRBJ2-1; possible D gene TRBD1, 6 bases. The V gene lost 5 bases and the J gene lost 1 base, with 12 bases spanning the gap. Germline CDR1 SGHVS, CDR2 FQNEAQ. The CDR3 loop spans 15 amino acids. This chain's CDR3 is CASSLGRGSYNEQFF. DNA of the CDR3: TGTGCCAGCAGCCTGGGCAGGGGATCCTACAATGAGCAGTTCTTC.

The V call is TRBV7-8, the J call TRBJ2-1, with D perhaps TRBD1 (6 bases). This CDR3 spans 15 amino acids. Trimming stripped 5 bases from V and 4 bases from J, with 15 bases between. From germline, CDR1 is SGHVS and CDR2 FQNEAQ. The CDR3 DNA follows: TGTGCCAGCAGCCACAGGGCAGGGGCGTACAATGAGCAGTTCTTC. Translated: CASSHRAGAYNEQFF.